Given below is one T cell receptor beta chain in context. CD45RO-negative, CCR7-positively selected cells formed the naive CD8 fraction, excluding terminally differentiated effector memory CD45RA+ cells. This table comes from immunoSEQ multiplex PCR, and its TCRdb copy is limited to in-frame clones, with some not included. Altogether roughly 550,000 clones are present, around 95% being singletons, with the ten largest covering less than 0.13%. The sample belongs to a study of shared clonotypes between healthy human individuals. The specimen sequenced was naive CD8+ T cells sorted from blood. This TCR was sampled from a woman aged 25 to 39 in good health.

The CDR3 is CASSISRSNEQFF. CDR3 coding DNA: TGTGCCAGTAGTATCTCGAGGAGCAATGAGCAGTTCTTC. This chain connects TRBV19 to TRBJ2-1; D is uncertain. This CDR3 comprises 13 residues. Germline CDR1 reads LNHDA; CDR2 reads SQIVND (reference sequence). V gave up 3 bases and J gave up 6 bases, with 9 bases separating them.